Described below is a single T cell receptor (beta chain) sequence and its context. Its antigen is still unknown. MiXCR, applied by TCRdb to the reads, yields one record per CDR3 protein. In the table there are around 65,000 distinct CDR3 sequences, around 49% of which are singletons. The data belong to a study of type 1 regulatory T cells. Study-level results: Type 1 regulatory T cells had a more restricted TCR repertoire than non-type 1 regulatory T cells.

The CDR3 consists of 15 residues. V shed 0 bases and J shed 2 bases, with 10 bases lying between them. Germline assignment: CDR1 MGHRA and CDR2 YSYEKL. Sequencing was performed on cultured non-Tr1 T cells, either the whole culture or a sorted T cell fraction (not recorded which). This sequence originates from a human donor in good health. The chain couples TRBV4-1 to TRBJ1-2; D may be TRBD1 (5 bases). CDR3 loop: CASSQEVRANYGYTF. CDR3 DNA sequence: TGCGCCAGCAGCCAAGAGGTCAGGGCAAACTATGGCTACACCTTC.